These 5 T cell receptor beta chains share one sample of origin, sequenced in a study of long-term antiretroviral therapy in people with HIV. Version v3.0 of the immunoSEQ assay ran at survey level. Data came from immunoSEQ multiplex PCR; TCRdb stores just in-frame clones and leaves some out. Of under 50,000 clones detected, 70% to 90% appear once; the ten largest clones hold about 4%. The material was unsorted PBMCs, obtained just before starting antiretroviral therapy. These receptors were obtained from a woman aged 18-29 years with HIV.

The chain carries TRBV4-1 and TRBJ2-1, with D perhaps TRBD2 (7 bases). The CDR3 has 15 amino acids. CDR1 and CDR2 from the germline V gene are MGHRA and YSYEKL. V was trimmed by 1 base and J by 2 bases, leaving 9 bases between them. This CDR3 reads CASSQGGGAYNEQFF. The CDR3 nucleotides are TGCGCCAGCAGCCAAGGAGGGGGGGCCTACAATGAGCAGTTCTTC.

The rearrangement uses TRBV25-1 and TRBJ2-7, with 10 bases aligning to TRBD2. The CDR3 has 15 amino acids. V dropped 4 bases and J dropped 7; count of bases not matched to a gene: 10. The germline V gene encodes CDR1 MGHDK and CDR2 SYGVNS. This chain's CDR3 is CASSVRAGGPGEQYF. CDR3 in DNA: TGTGCCAGCAGTGTGAGAGCGGGAGGGCCGGGGGAGCAGTACTTC.

J is TRBJ2-7 and V is TRBV28, with 8 bases lining up with TRBD2. The CDR3 contains 16 residues. CDR1 is MDHEN, CDR2 SYDVKM, per germline. Losses at the gene ends were 5 bases for V and 6 bases for J; bases not matched to a gene: 15. The CDR3 loop is CASSGGGRSASVEQYF. The CDR3 nucleotides are TGTGCCAGCAGTGGCGGGGGGAGGTCGGCTTCGGTCGAGCAGTACTTC.

The J gene is TRBJ2-5, the V gene TRBV4-1; D is perhaps TRBD2 (7 bases). This CDR3 contains 15 residues. Germline V gives CDR1 MGHRA, CDR2 YSYEKL. The germline V and J ends were trimmed by 5 bases and 5 bases, with 18 bases remaining between them. The CDR3 sequence is CASSTYREGVETQYF. For the CDR3, the DNA is TGCGCCAGCAGCACATACAGGGAGGGGGTGGAGACCCAGTACTTC.

The CDR3 spells CASSFVGNPQETQYF. CDR3 bases: TGCGCCAGCAGCTTCGTAGGGAATCCACAAGAGACCCAGTACTTC. The V and J genes are TRBV5-1 and TRBJ2-5; no firm D call. Trimming shortened V by 2 bases and J by 2 bases, and 13 bases separated the two germline ends. The CDR3 is made up of 15 amino acids. Germline V lookup: CDR1 SGHRS, CDR2 YFSETQ.